This T cell receptor (beta chain) stems from a study of blood T cell repertoires in COVID-19. Study in general: Recovery meant two consecutive negative NP/OP PCR tests, professional clearance, or resolved symptoms.

Notes on this clone: The junction shows a germline mismatch at one end, possibly a read error.

Recruitment covered about 26 US areas and drew participants whose ages spanned about 18 to 100 years. This table comes from immunoSEQ multiplex PCR, and its TCRdb copy is limited to in-frame clones, with some not included. Of 250,000 to 300,000 clones listed, around 89% are singletons. CDR1 LNHDA and CDR2 SQIVND come from the germline V gene (reference sequence). This CDR3 spans 16 amino acids. The receptor was isolated from a woman aged 60-75 years in a cohort exposed to, infected with or recovered from COVID-19 (not recorded which). The chain carries TRBV19 and TRBJ2-2, with a weak D call TRBD2 (6 bases). Material: PBMCs or T cells enriched from blood (not recorded which). CDR3 nucleotide sequence: TGTGCCAGTACTATAAAGCCGGGACTCAACACCGGGGAGCTGTTTTTT. Residues: CASTIKPGLNTGELFF.